The 8 T cell receptor beta chains reported below all come from one sample, sequenced in a study of identical twins. MiXCR, run by TCRdb on the 5' RACE reads, gives a single entry per CDR3 protein. Among about 530,000 distinct CDR3 sequences listed, roughly 15% were seen once. This same sample was also part of a study on yellow fever vaccine responses in identical twins.

The sample consisted of CD4+ T cells sorted from blood. These receptors all stem from a woman aged 18-35 years in good health.

This chain joins TRBV11-3 and TRBJ2-5, with D hard to call. There are 13 residues in the CDR3. Per the germline V gene, CDR1 is SGHNT and CDR2 is YENEEA. Trimming stripped 1 base from V and 3 bases from J, with 6 bases between. The CDR3 here is CASSLVYKETQYF. The CDR3 DNA sequence: TGTGCCAGCAGCTTAGTATACAAAGAGACCCAGTACTTC.

This clonotype was counted only a few times. The chain carries TRBV5-1 and TRBJ2-5; no clear D. The germline gives CDR1 SGHRS, CDR2 YFSETQ. Trimming shortened V by 2 bases and J by 0 bases, and 5 bases separated the two germline ends. The CDR3 sequence is 13 residues long. Here the CDR3 DNA reads TGCGCCAGCAGCTTACAGAACCAAGAGACCCAGTACTTC. The encoded protein is CASSLQNQETQYF.

This rearrangement joins TRBV6-1 to TRBJ1-2; D not certain. V gave up 0 bases and J gave up 6 bases, with 11 bases separating them. The CDR3 totals 14 residues. Per germline, CDR1 MNHNS and CDR2 SASEGT. The CDR3 nucleotides read TGTGCCAGCAGTGAAGCCGCGCAGTTTAATGGCTACACCTTC. Residues: CASSEAAQFNGYTF.

The V and J genes are TRBV9 and TRBJ2-1, with 13 bases fitting TRBD2. The CDR3 is 14 residues long. Germline V gives CDR1 SGDLS, CDR2 YYNGEE. V lost 4 bases to trimming and J lost 12 bases; unmatched junction nucleotides: 7. CDR3 nucleotides: TGTGCCAGCAGCCCAAGACTAGCGGGAGGAGGGCAGTTCTTC. It is translated as CASSPRLAGGGQFF. Combining the CDR3 with reference TRBV9 and TRBJ2-1 gives the whole variable domain DSGVTQTPKHLITATGQRVTLRCSPRSGDLSVYWYQQSLDQGLQFLIQYYNGEERAKGNILERFSAQQFPDLHSELNLSSLELGDSALYFCASSPRLAGGGQFFGPGTRLTVL.

This clonotype was counted between two and nine times. V gene TRBV6-6 combines with J gene TRBJ2-5; D remains unclear. Per the germline V gene, CDR1 is MNHNY and CDR2 is SVGAGI (reference sequence). CDR3 length: 13 amino acids. Trimming stripped 2 bases from V and 5 bases from J, with 9 bases between. The CDR3: CASSYGMKETQYF. The CDR3 nucleotides are TGTGCCAGCAGTTACGGAATGAAGGAGACCCAGTACTTC.

In this sample, this clonotype turned up a few times. This chain connects TRBV6-1 to TRBJ2-7, with D possibly matching TRBD2 (5 bases). Germline CDR1 is MNHNS and CDR2 is SASEGT. V was trimmed by 3 bases and J by 3 bases, leaving 12 bases between them. The CDR3 length is 14 residues. The CDR3 region is CASSDRLAFYEQYF. The CDR3 region has the DNA TGTGCCAGCAGTGACCGGCTAGCCTTCTACGAGCAGTACTTC.

The sample holds a few counts of this clonotype. V gene TRBV6-1 combines with J gene TRBJ1-6; the match to TRBD1 covers 9 bases. V gave up 5 bases and J gave up 10 bases; unmatched junction bases: 6. Germline V CDR1 and CDR2: MNHNS, SASEGT. There are 14 residues in the CDR3. DNA of the CDR3: TGTGCCAGCAGTCGGGACAGGGTAGGCTCACCCCTCCACTTT. It codes for CASSRDRVGSPLHF.

In its sample, this clonotype was seen a few times. The chain is built from TRBV10-3 and TRBJ2-1; 7 positions agree with TRBD2. With V trimmed by 6 bases and J by 5 bases, 10 bases remained unmatched. The CDR3 consists of 15 residues. The germline V gene has CDR1 ENHRY and CDR2 SYGVKD. The CDR3 region has the DNA TGTGCCATCAGGGGGGGAGCAAGCGGGGACAATGAGCAGTTCTTC. It yields the protein CAIRGGASGDNEQFF.